This TCR beta chain was profiled in a study of T-cell reconstitution after alpha-beta-depleted transplantation in children. Researchers prepared the TCRbeta library using unique molecular identifiers, the study reports. MiXCR, run by TCRdb on the PCR reads, gives a single entry per CDR3 protein. The sample carries hundreds of thousands of distinct CDR3 sequences, over 15% recorded once. CDR3 length equals 14 residues. Germline assignment: CDR1 MNHNS and CDR2 SASEGT. Material: PBMCs from the stem cell graft donor, obtained from the stem cell graft. This chain uses TRBV6-1 with TRBJ2-4; a possible D gene is TRBD2 (5 bases). The sequence was obtained from a human donor who donated a stem cell graft to a child with acute myeloid leukemia. This chain's CDR3 is CASAGEVAKNIQYF. The CDR3 bases are TGTGCTAGCGCTGGAGAAGTAGCCAAAAACATTCAGTACTTC.